The 31 T cell receptor beta chains below were found in one sample sequenced in a study of blood T cell repertoires in COVID-19. The table came from immunoSEQ multiplex PCR; TCRdb's copy has only in-frame clones and leaves some out. The repertoire consists of about 81,000 clones, with 75% to 90% occurring once and the leading ten covering 9% to 15%. Source material: peripheral blood. The receptors stem from a man between 65 and 80 years old with active or convalescent COVID-19.

The rearrangement links TRBV3-1 (or the pseudogene TRBV3-2) to TRBJ2-1, with TRBD2 matching 8 bases. Germline V gene lookup returns CDR1 LGHDT and CDR2 YNNKEL (reference sequence). This CDR3 comprises 18 residues. V shed 0 bases and J 7 bases; nucleotides not matched to a gene: 14. The CDR3 sequence is CASSQDLTERGPYNEQFF. The DNA of the CDR3 is TGTGCCAGCAGCCAAGATCTGACGGAGCGGGGGCCATATAATGAGCAGTTCTTC.

This rearrangement joins TRBV27 to TRBJ1-1, with TRBD1 identical over 7 bases. Germline CDR1 reads MNHEY; CDR2 reads SMNVEV (reference sequence). The J segment lost 5 bases and the V segment lost 5 bases, leaving 8 bases of the junction unmatched. This CDR3 has 14 amino acids. CDR3 sequence reads: CASSPRQGGTEAFF. CDR3 DNA sequence: TGTGCCAGCAGTCCGCGACAGGGTGGGACTGAAGCTTTCTTT.

The chain recombines TRBV19 with TRBJ2-7, with 7 bases identical to TRBD2. The CDR3 runs to 13 residues. V shed 11 bases and J 4 bases; nucleotides not matched to a gene: 11. Germline V gives CDR1 LNHDA, CDR2 SQIVND (reference sequence). In DNA, the CDR3 is TGTGCCTCCGCCCGGGGGGAGTATTACGAGCAGTACTTC. Translation gives CASARGEYYEQYF.

The chain combines TRBV2 with TRBJ1-1; D remains unclear. The CDR3 has 13 residues. Trimming removed 4 bases at V and 0 bases at J, with 6 bases between. Germline values: CDR1 SNHLY, CDR2 FYNNEI. CDR3 sequence: CASSAPVNTEAFF. The CDR3 DNA reads as TGTGCCAGCAGTGCCCCAGTGAACACTGAAGCTTTCTTT.

The V and J genes are TRBV9 and TRBJ1-3; possible D gene TRBD1, 5 bases. This CDR3 has 15 residues. V gave up 1 base and J gave up 2 bases, with 10 bases separating them. Germline values: CDR1 SGDLS, CDR2 YYNGEE. CDR3 nucleotides: TGTGCCAGCAGCGTATTTGGAGGGGCTGGAAACACCATATATTTT. Residues: CASSVFGGAGNTIYF.

This sequence joins TRBV9 and TRBJ2-4; D is uncertain. The CDR3 covers 16 residues. With 4 bases removed from V and 0 bases from J, the gap between germline ends came to 14 bases. The germline gives CDR1 SGDLS, CDR2 YYNGEE. CDR3 residues: CASSPSRHPAKNIQYF. The CDR3 DNA reads as TGTGCCAGCAGCCCATCACGACATCCAGCCAAAAACATTCAGTACTTC.

The genes are TRBV6-5 and TRBJ1-2; 7 nucleotides line up with TRBD1. Germline-derived CDR1 and CDR2 are MNHEY and SVGAGI. Unmatched junction bases numbered 7, after V lost 6 bases and J lost 3 bases. The CDR3 has 14 amino acids. The CDR3 DNA reads TGTGCCAGCAGACGACAGGGTCGATACTATGGCTACACCTTC. Translation: CASRRQGRYYGYTF.

The chain couples TRBV6-1 to TRBJ1-6, with a tentative D call TRBD1 (6 bases). Germline V gene data show CDR1 as MNHNS and CDR2 as SASEGT. With 2 bases removed from V and 0 bases from J, the gap between germline ends came to 14 bases. This CDR3 has 18 residues. The CDR3 region has the DNA TGTGCCAGCAGTGAAACGGGGGGCAAGATCTCCTATAATTCACCCCTCCACTTT. This translates into CASSETGGKISYNSPLHF.

The chain combines TRBV7-2 with TRBJ2-7; 7 positions match TRBD1. After removal of 6 bases from V and 0 bases from J, the junction contained 5 bases not matched to a gene. The CDR3 loop spans 14 amino acids. Germline V gene data show CDR1 as SGHTA and CDR2 as FQGNSA. The CDR3: CASSPQGVSYEQYF. The CDR3 DNA sequence: TGTGCCAGCAGTCCTCAGGGGGTCTCCTACGAGCAGTACTTC.

This clone occurred once. The chain combines TRBV3-1 (or the pseudogene TRBV3-2) with TRBJ1-2; weak D call: TRBD1 (6 bases). The V and J ends lost 2 bases and 8 bases respectively, with 12 bases between them. Germline values: CDR1 LGHDT, CDR2 YNNKEL (reference sequence). The CDR3 consists of 13 residues. Written as DNA, the CDR3 is TGTGCCAGCAGCCAATCCAGGGGTGGGGGCTACACCTTC. The encoded protein is CASSQSRGGGYTF.

V is TRBV7-9 and J is TRBJ1-1; 10 nucleotides match TRBD1. The V gene's germline CDR1 is SEHNR and CDR2 FQNEAQ (reference sequence). V lost 5 bases to trimming and J lost 0 bases; unmatched junction nucleotides: 6. CDR3 length: 16 amino acids. CDR3 loop: CASSPDRGLLNTEAFF. The CDR3 nucleotides read TGTGCCAGCAGCCCCGACAGGGGGCTGTTGAACACTGAAGCTTTCTTT.

This sequence joins TRBV15 and TRBJ2-5, with a weak D call TRBD2 (6 bases). Trimming left V 5 bases short and J 9 bases short, with 16 bases between. CDR3 length: 13 amino acids. Germline CDR1 is LNHNV and CDR2 is YYDKDF (reference sequence). DNA for the CDR3: TGTGCCACCAGCGAGCGGGCGGCGGCGGCCCAGTACTTC. Amino acid sequence: CATSERAAAAQYF.

This clone was counted a single time. The gene calls are TRBV5-1 and TRBJ1-5; TRBD1 aligns across 7 bases. Trimming took 5 bases from V and 1 from J; bases not matched to a gene: 6. Germline CDR1 SGHRS, CDR2 YFSETQ. This CDR3 has 15 residues. CDR3 in amino acids: CASSTTGASNQPQHF. Here the CDR3 DNA reads TGCGCCAGCAGTACAACAGGGGCGAGCAATCAGCCCCAGCATTTT.

V is TRBV5-1 and J is TRBJ1-2; a possible D gene is TRBD1 (6 bases). This CDR3 contains 21 residues. CDR1 and CDR2 from the germline V gene are SGHRS and YFSETQ. The V gene lost 3 bases and the J gene lost 4 bases, with 34 bases spanning the gap. CDR3 DNA: TGCGCCAGCAGCTCCGGGGGGGTCACAGGGACCGGCGGGAAAAGGCCCTATGGCTACACCTTC. This encodes CASSSGGVTGTGGKRPYGYTF.

This chain joins TRBV24-1 and TRBJ2-5; TRBD1 matches 8 bases. The CDR3 is 14 residues long. The J segment lost 6 bases and the V segment lost 6 bases, leaving 8 bases of the junction unmatched. Germline V lookup: CDR1 KGHDR, CDR2 SFDVKD. The CDR3 protein is CATSSGGAGKTQYF. The CDR3 coding sequence is TGTGCCACCAGTTCAGGGGGCGCGGGCAAGACCCAGTACTTC.

V usage is TRBV7-9 and J usage is TRBJ1-5; tentatively, D is TRBD1 (5 bases). This CDR3 contains 17 residues. Germline CDR1 reads SEHNR; CDR2 reads FQNEAQ (reference sequence). V shed 1 base and J shed 3 bases, with 16 bases lying between them. The CDR3 nucleotides are TGTGCCAGCAGCTTAGTAGCCGGGGGAGGGGTCAATCAGCCCCAGCATTTT. Protein product: CASSLVAGGGVNQPQHF.

This clone came up once. The rearrangement links TRBV7-3 to TRBJ1-2; tentative D call: TRBD1 (5 bases). V lost 1 base to trimming and J lost 6 bases, with 12 bases between them. The CDR3 is 14 residues long. CDR1 is SGHTA, CDR2 FQGTGA, per germline. The CDR3 DNA is TGTGCCAGCAGCTTAAGTGTTGCGGGGGATGGCTACACCTTC. This sequence encodes CASSLSVAGDGYTF.

The chain uses TRBV5-1 and TRBJ2-5, with D possibly matching TRBD1 (5 bases). V was clipped by 5 bases and J by 1 base, with 18 bases between them. CDR1 is SGHRS, CDR2 YFSETQ, per germline. This CDR3 has 16 amino acids. CDR3 DNA sequence: TGCGCCAGCAGGACCCTAGTATCAGGGCCCCAAGAGACCCAGTACTTC. This encodes CASRTLVSGPQETQYF.

V is TRBV6-5 and J is TRBJ1-4, with 11 bases fitting TRBD1. Germline V lookup: CDR1 MNHEY, CDR2 SVGAGI. V lost 2 bases to trimming and J lost 8 bases; unmatched junction nucleotides: 4. The CDR3 contains 15 residues. The CDR3 DNA follows: TGTGCCAGCAGTTACACCGGGACAGGGGGAGAAAAACTGTTTTTT. Protein product: CASSYTGTGGEKLFF.

This chain connects TRBV5-5 to TRBJ1-2; D is ambiguous. Trimming took 3 bases from V and 8 from J, leaving 20 bases between them. Germline CDR1 reads SGHKS; CDR2 reads YYEKEE (reference sequence). CDR3 length equals 15 residues. The CDR3 DNA reads as TGTGCCAGCAGCTGGTTTACGGAGTCGGGAGGCGGCTACACCTTC. The encoded protein is CASSWFTESGGGYTF.

In its sample, this clone was seen once. The rearrangement links TRBV24-1 to TRBJ1-5; 11 nucleotides match TRBD1. Trimming at V came to 3 bases and at J to 9 bases, leaving 6 bases not matched to a gene. The CDR3 runs to 15 residues. The germline gives CDR1 KGHDR, CDR2 SFDVKD. The CDR3 bases are TGTGCCACCAGTGATGGACAGGGGGCGGTGACGCCCCAGCATTTT. The encoded protein is CATSDGQGAVTPQHF.

V gene TRBV7-2 combines with J gene TRBJ1-1; no firm D call. Germline V gene sequence: CDR1 SGHTA, CDR2 FQGNSA. The CDR3 has 14 residues. V lost 5 bases, J lost 7 bases, and 17 bases lay in between. The CDR3, as DNA: TGTGCCAGCAGCCAATCCGGCAGAGGAGGTGAAGCTTTCTTT. Its protein is CASSQSGRGGEAFF.

This rearrangement joins TRBV4-1 to TRBJ1-2; TRBD1 matches 7 bases. Germline CDR1 MGHRA, CDR2 YSYEKL. The CDR3 loop spans 15 amino acids. V gave up 4 bases and J gave up 6 bases; unmatched junction bases: 11. Here the CDR3 DNA reads TGCGCCAGCAGCCTTTCGGAGAGGGGGCTGGATGGCTACACCTTC. It translates to CASSLSERGLDGYTF.

V gene TRBV5-4 combines with J gene TRBJ1-1; TRBD1 agrees at 10 bases. Germline CDR1 SGHNT, CDR2 YYREEE (reference sequence). The ends lost 4 bases at V and 0 bases at J; junction bases unmatched: 3. The CDR3 has 15 amino acids. CDR3 region: CASSPGQGMNTEAFF. The CDR3 coding sequence is TGTGCCAGCAGCCCGGGACAGGGGATGAACACTGAAGCTTTCTTT.

A single count supports this clone. This chain links TRBV6-5 with TRBJ2-7; TRBD1 matches at 9 bases. The CDR3 runs 15 residues. Germline loops: CDR1 MNHEY, CDR2 SVGAGI. The J segment lost 4 bases and the V segment lost 6 bases, leaving 10 bases of the junction unmatched. Written as DNA, the CDR3 is TGTGCCAGCAGCGATCCGGGACAGGGCTTTTACGAGCAGTACTTC. As protein: CASSDPGQGFYEQYF.

The chain links TRBV4-3 to TRBJ2-7; 9 bases are a match to TRBD1. CDR1 is LGHNA and CDR2 is YSLEER in the germline V gene. This CDR3 is built from 16 residues. V dropped 3 bases and J dropped 3; count of bases not matched to a gene: 9. The CDR3 region has the DNA TGCGCCAGCAGCCAGGCACCGGGACAGGGTCTCTACGAGCAGTACTTC. As protein: CASSQAPGQGLYEQYF.

The chain links TRBV9 to TRBJ1-3, with TRBD1 matching 11 bases. CDR1 is SGDLS and CDR2 is YYNGEE in the germline V gene. V was pared by 1 base and J by 9 bases, with 3 bases of the junction left unmatched. There are 14 residues in the CDR3. The CDR3 bases are TGTGCCAGCAGCGTAATGGGACAGGGGGGCACCATATATTTT. It codes for CASSVMGQGGTIYF.

This chain uses TRBV5-1 with TRBJ2-3, with D possibly TRBD1 on 6 matching bases. The CDR3 length is 16 residues. CDR1 is SGHRS, CDR2 YFSETQ, per germline. With 4 bases removed from V and 6 bases from J, the gap between germline ends came to 21 bases. The chain's CDR3 is CASSQLNRVQWDTQYF. CDR3 bases: TGCGCCAGCAGCCAGCTGAACAGGGTCCAGTGGGATACGCAGTATTTT.

The chain uses TRBV5-1 and TRBJ2-3; maybe TRBD1 (6 bases). The CDR3 sequence is 15 residues long. Trimming stripped 1 base from V and 3 bases from J, with 12 bases between. The germline CDR1 and CDR2 sequences are SGHRS and YFSETQ. Here the CDR3 DNA reads TGCGCCAGCAGCTTGACAGGGAAAGTGACAGATACGCAGTATTTT. It codes for CASSLTGKVTDTQYF.

The rearrangement links TRBV3-1 (or the pseudogene TRBV3-2) to TRBJ2-5; tentative D call: TRBD2 (6 bases). CDR1 and CDR2 from the germline V gene are LGHDT and YNNKEL (reference sequence). Trimming removed 5 bases at V and 8 bases at J, with 18 bases between. The CDR3 extends over 14 amino acids. CDR3 sequence (DNA): TGTGCCAGCAGCACCCGGGACTCACTGATAACCCAGTACTTC. It translates to CASSTRDSLITQYF.

This clone was detected a few times. The chain uses TRBV7-9 and TRBJ2-5; 10 bases fit TRBD2. Germline CDR1 reads SEHNR; CDR2 reads FQNEAQ (reference sequence). The V segment lost 5 bases and the J segment 2 bases; nucleotides outside the gene matches: 8. The length of the CDR3 is 16 residues. CDR3 sequence (DNA): TGTGCCAGCAGCGTACTAGCGGGGCAAGGACAAGAGACCCAGTACTTC. It encodes CASSVLAGQGQETQYF.